This T cell receptor beta chain was captured by sequencing in a study of blood T cell repertoires in COVID-19. Study-wide context: T cells, B-cell-depleted T cells, or PBMCs supplied cDNA or gDNA.

Germline loops: CDR1 LGHNA, CDR2 YSLEER. Germline trimming cut 4 bases from V and 7 bases from J; bases unmatched to any gene: 7. This CDR3 comprises 15 residues. Per the original methods: Researchers report that nucleated cell counts were estimated from reference gene primer amplification. Sequencing was performed with immunoSEQ multiplex PCR; in TCRdb, only in-frame clones are kept and a portion is missing. V and J calls and clone size are given by that table; D and trimming were obtained from the DNA. The table lists approximately 150,000 clones, 80% to 90% of them singletons, with about 2.8% in the top ten.

The TCR originated in a human donor with acute or convalescent COVID-19. The donor label of this sample is uncertain. The chain links TRBV4-3 to TRBJ1-4, with 9 bases fitting TRBD1. Sequences were obtained from peripheral blood. The CDR3 DNA reads TGCGCCAGCAGCCGGACCCGGGACAGGGCTGAAAAACTGTTTTTT. Translating it yields CASSRTRDRAEKLFF.